Below, 5 T cell receptor beta chains from the same sample are listed, as sequenced in a study of CD8 T cells in ankylosing spondylitis. Each CDR3 protein gets one entry after TCRdb re-called the 5' RACE reads with MiXCR. Among 180,000 or so distinct CDR3 sequences listed, under 14% were seen once. Sequencing was performed on blood, either unsorted or a sorted T cell fraction (not recorded which). These receptors were obtained from a male donor with ankylosing spondylitis or in good health (not recorded which).

This clonotype was seen a few times. J is TRBJ1-1 and V is TRBV7-8; 7 bases fit TRBD1. Germline trimming cut 4 bases from V and 1 base from J; bases unmatched to any gene: 3. CDR1 SGHVS and CDR2 FQNEAQ come from the germline V gene. The CDR3 contains 14 residues. CDR3 sequence reads: CASSYNRGNTEAFF. As DNA, the CDR3 is TGTGCCAGCAGCTACAACAGGGGGAACACTGAAGCTTTCTTT.

The V gene is TRBV6-2 or TRBV6-3, the J gene TRBJ2-5; 11 bases are shared with TRBD2. After removal of 4 bases from V and 3 bases from J, the junction contained 7 bases not matched to a gene. This CDR3 spans 16 amino acids. Looked up from germline, CDR1 is MNHEY and CDR2 is SVGEGT. CDR3 bases: TGTGCCAGCAGTTTGCTGGCTAGCGGGGGGAAAGAGACCCAGTACTTC. The encoded protein is CASSLLASGGKETQYF.

This clonotype was recorded at least ten times. This sequence joins TRBV29-1 and TRBJ1-4; D gene ambiguous. The CDR3 is made up of 10 amino acids. Trimming left V 5 bases short and J 15 bases short, with 13 bases between. The germline gives CDR1 SQVTM, CDR2 ANQGSEA. The CDR3 here is CSVLGVRMFF. The CDR3 nucleotides are TGCAGCGTTTTAGGAGTCAGAATGTTTTTT.

This clonotype appeared a few times. The V call is TRBV11-2, the J call TRBJ1-3; D gene ambiguous. With 1 base removed from V and 0 bases from J, the gap between germline ends came to 7 bases. This CDR3 is 15 amino acids long. Per germline, CDR1 SGHAT and CDR2 FQNNGV. CDR3 coding DNA: TGTGCCAGCAGCTTAGCTGGAATCTCTGGAAACACCATATATTTT. It encodes CASSLAGISGNTIYF.

The chain joins TRBV5-1 to TRBJ2-5; D gene ambiguous. Looked up from germline, CDR1 is SGHRS and CDR2 is YFSETQ. V shed 4 bases and J shed 2 bases, with 9 bases lying between them. The CDR3 consists of 13 residues. The DNA of the CDR3 is TGCGCCAGCAGCCCGGAACCTCAAGAGACCCAGTACTTC. The encoded protein is CASSPEPQETQYF.